This T cell receptor (beta chain) was recovered during a study of metastatic and nonmetastatic thyroid tumors. Study-level background: The study looked at repertoires side by side in blood and in tumor or nodule tissue from malignant and benign thyroid patients.

This clone has ten or more counts. Its specificity is not known. Regarding the study as a whole: When malignant thyroid tumors were compared with benign nodules, TCR beta diversity was reportedly significantly higher in the malignant tumors. This held in both blood and tumor samples.

Among the patients, none had received any treatment before thyroid surgery. Original data processing: The study took CDR3 differences across clinicopathological groups and made a distant-metastasis classifier for papillary thyroid cancer from them. TCRdb reprocessed the PCR reads via MiXCR. The V and J calls and clone size come from TCRdb's table, not from the authors' own analysis. The sample holds roughly 25,000 clones, roughly an eighth seen once. Material: blood. The TCR originated in a female donor with papillary thyroid cancer or a benign thyroid nodule (not recorded which). Some clones in this sample may be carry-over from other donors' samples.

The CDR3 nucleotides read TGCGCCAGCAGTAAAGGACTCCAGGGACAGCCCCAGCATTTT. The encoded protein is CASSKGLQGQPQHF. V and J are TRBV5-1 and TRBJ1-5; D might be TRBD1 (5 bases). Per germline, CDR1 SGHRS and CDR2 YFSETQ. There are 14 residues in the CDR3. V shed 5 bases and J shed 7 bases, with 16 bases lying between them. The whole variable domain, remainder taken from reference TRBV5-1 and TRBJ1-5, is KAGVTQTPRYLIKTRGQQVTLSCSPISGHRSVSWYQQTPGQGLQFLFEYFSETQRNKGNFPGRFSGRQFSNSRSEMNVSTLELGDSALYLCASSKGLQGQPQHFGDGTRLSIL.